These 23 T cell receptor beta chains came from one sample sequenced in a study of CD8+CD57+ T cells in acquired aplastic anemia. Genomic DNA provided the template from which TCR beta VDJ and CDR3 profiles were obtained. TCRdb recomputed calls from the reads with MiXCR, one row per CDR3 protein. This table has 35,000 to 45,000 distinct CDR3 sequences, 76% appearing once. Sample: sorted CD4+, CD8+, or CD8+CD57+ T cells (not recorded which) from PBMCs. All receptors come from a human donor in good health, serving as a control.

The CDR3 loop reads CSIARDRRTDTQYF. CDR3 coding DNA: TGCAGCATCGCGAGGGACAGGCGCACAGATACGCAGTATTTT. The chain carries TRBV29-1 and TRBJ2-3; 8 positions match TRBD1. The CDR3 extends over 14 amino acids. In germline, CDR1 is SQVTM, CDR2 ANQGSEA. V gave up 8 bases and J gave up 1 base; unmatched junction bases: 8.

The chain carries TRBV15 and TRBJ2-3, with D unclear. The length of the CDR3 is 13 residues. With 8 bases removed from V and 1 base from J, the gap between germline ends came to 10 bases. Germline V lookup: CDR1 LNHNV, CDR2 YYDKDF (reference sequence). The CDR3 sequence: CATSYTRTDTQYF. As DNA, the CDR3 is TGTGCCACCTCTTACACTCGCACAGATACGCAGTATTTT. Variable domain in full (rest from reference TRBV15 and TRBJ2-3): DAMVIQNPRYQVTQFGKPVTLSCSQTLNHNVMYWYQQKSSQAPKLLFHYYDKDFNNEADTPDNFQSRRPNTSFCFLDIRSPGLGDTAMYLCATSYTRTDTQYFGPGTRLTVL.

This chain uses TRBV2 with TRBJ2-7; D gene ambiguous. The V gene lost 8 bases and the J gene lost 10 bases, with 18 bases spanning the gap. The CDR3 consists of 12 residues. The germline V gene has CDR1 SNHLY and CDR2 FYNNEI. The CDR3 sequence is CASEGNPTEQYF. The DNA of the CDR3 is TGTGCCAGCGAAGGGAATCCTACGGAACAGTACTTC.

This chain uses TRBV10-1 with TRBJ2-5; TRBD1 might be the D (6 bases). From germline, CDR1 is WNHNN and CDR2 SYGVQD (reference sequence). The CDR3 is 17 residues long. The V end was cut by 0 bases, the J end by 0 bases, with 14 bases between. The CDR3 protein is CASSESNLGHYQETQYF. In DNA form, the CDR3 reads TGCGCCAGCAGTGAGTCGAATCTGGGACATTACCAAGAGACCCAGTACTTC.

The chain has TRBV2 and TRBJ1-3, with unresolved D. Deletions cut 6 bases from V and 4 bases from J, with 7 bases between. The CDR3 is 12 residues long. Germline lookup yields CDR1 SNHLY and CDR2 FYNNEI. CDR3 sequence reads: CASSLAGNTIYF. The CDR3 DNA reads TGTGCCAGCAGCTTAGCGGGAAACACCATATATTTT. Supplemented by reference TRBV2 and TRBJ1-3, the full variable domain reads EPEVTQTPSHQVTQMGQEVILRCVPISNHLYFYWYRQILGQKVEFLVSFYNNEISEKSEIFDDQFSVERPDGSNFTLKIRSTKLEDSAMYFCASSLAGNTIYFGEGSWLTVV.

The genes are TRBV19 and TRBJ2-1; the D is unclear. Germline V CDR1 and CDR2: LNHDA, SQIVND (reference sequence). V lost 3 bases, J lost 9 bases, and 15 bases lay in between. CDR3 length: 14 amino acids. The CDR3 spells CASSMETALGEQFF. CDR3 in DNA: TGTGCCAGTAGTATGGAGACCGCCCTAGGTGAGCAGTTCTTC.

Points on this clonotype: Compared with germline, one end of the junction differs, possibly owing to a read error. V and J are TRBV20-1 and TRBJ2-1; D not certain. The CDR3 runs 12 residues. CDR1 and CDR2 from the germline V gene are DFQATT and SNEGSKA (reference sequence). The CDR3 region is CSAPLFEGPNLF. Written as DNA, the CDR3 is TGCAGTGCTCCCCTCTTTGAAGGGCCGAACCTCTTC.

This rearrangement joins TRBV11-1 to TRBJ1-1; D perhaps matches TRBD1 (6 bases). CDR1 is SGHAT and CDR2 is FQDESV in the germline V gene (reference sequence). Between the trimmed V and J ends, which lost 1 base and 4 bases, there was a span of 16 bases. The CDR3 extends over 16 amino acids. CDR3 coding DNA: TGTGCCAGCAGCTTAGGACGGGGGCGGTTGAGCACTGAAGCTTTCTTT. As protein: CASSLGRGRLSTEAFF.

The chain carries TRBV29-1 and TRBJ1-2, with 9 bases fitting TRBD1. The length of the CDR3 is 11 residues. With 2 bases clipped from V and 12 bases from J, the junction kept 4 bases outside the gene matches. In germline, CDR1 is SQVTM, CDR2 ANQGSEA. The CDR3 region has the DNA TGCAGCGTTGAAAGGGGACAGGGCCACACCTTC. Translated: CSVERGQGHTF. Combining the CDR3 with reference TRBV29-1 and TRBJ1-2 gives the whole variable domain SAVISQKPSRDICQRGTSLTIQCQVDSQVTMMFWYRQQPGQSLTLIATANQGSEATYESGFVIDKFPISRPNLTFSTLTVSNMSPEDSSIYLCSVERGQGHTFGSGTRLTVV.

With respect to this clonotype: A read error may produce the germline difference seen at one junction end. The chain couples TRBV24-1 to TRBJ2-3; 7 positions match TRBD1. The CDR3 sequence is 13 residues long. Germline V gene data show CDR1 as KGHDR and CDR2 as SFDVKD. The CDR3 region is CATSDSGTDAQYF. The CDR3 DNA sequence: TGTGCCACCAGTGATTCCGGGACAGATGCGCAGTATTTT.

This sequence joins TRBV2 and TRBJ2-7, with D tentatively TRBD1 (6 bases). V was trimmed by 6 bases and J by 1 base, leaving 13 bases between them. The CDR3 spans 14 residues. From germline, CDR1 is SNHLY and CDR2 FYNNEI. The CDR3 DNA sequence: TGTGCCAGCAGGAACCGGGACACATCCTACGAGCAGTACTTC. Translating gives CASRNRDTSYEQYF. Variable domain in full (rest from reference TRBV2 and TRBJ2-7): EPEVTQTPSHQVTQMGQEVILRCVPISNHLYFYWYRQILGQKVEFLVSFYNNEISEKSEIFDDQFSVERPDGSNFTLKIRSTKLEDSAMYFCASRNRDTSYEQYFGPGTRLTVT.

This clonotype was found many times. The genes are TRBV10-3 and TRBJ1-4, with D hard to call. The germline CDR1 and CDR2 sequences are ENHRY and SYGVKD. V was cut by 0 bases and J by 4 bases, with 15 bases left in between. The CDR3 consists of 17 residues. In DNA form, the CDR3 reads TGTGCCATCAGTGAGTCTTCAGGAGAACAAATTAATGAAAAACTGTTTTTT. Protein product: CAISESSGEQINEKLFF.

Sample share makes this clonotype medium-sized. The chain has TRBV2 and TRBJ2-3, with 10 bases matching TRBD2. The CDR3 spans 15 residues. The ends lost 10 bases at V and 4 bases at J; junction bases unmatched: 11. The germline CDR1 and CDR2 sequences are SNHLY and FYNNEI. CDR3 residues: CANIASGGPADTQYF. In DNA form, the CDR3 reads TGTGCCAACATAGCTAGCGGGGGTCCCGCAGATACGCAGTATTTT.

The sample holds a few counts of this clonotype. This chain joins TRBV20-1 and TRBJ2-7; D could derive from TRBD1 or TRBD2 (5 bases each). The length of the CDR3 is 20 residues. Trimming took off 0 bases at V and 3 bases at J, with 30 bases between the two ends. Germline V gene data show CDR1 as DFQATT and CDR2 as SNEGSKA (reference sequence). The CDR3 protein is CSARDLDGEMRGSLYYEQYF. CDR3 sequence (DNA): TGCAGTGCTAGAGATTTGGACGGGGAGATGAGGGGTTCGCTGTACTACGAGCAGTACTTC.

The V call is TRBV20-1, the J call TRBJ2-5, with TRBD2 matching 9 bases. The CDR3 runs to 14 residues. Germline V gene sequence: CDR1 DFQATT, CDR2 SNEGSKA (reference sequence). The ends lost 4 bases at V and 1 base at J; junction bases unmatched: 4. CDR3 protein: CSATSGAPQETQYF. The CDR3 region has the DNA TGCAGTGCTACTAGCGGGGCACCCCAAGAGACCCAGTACTTC.

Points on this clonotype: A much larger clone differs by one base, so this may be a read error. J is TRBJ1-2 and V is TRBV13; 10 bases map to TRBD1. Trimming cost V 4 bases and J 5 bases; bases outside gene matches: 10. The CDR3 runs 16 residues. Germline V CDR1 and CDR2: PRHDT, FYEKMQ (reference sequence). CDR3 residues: CASSSRDRGLEYGYTF. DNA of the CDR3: TGTGCCAGCAGCTCACGGGACAGGGGCTTGGAATATGGCTACACCTTC.

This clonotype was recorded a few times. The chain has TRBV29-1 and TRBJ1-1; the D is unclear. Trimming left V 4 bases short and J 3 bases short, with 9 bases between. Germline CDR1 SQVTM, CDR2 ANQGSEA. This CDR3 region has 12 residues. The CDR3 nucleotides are TGCAGCGTTGGGGCGAGGTACACTGAAGCTTTCTTT. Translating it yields CSVGARYTEAFF. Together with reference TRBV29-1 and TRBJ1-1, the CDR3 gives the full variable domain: SAVISQKPSRDICQRGTSLTIQCQVDSQVTMMFWYRQQPGQSLTLIATANQGSEATYESGFVIDKFPISRPNLTFSTLTVSNMSPEDSSIYLCSVGARYTEAFFGQGTRLTVV.

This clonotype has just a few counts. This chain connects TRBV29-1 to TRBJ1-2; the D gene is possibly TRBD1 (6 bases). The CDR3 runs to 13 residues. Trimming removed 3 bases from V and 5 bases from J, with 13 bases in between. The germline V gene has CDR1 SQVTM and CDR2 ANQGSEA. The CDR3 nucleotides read TGCAGCGTTGATCCTGGGGGCCATTATGGCTACACCTTC. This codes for CSVDPGGHYGYTF. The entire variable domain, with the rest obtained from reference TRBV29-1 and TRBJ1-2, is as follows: SAVISQKPSRDICQRGTSLTIQCQVDSQVTMMFWYRQQPGQSLTLIATANQGSEATYESGFVIDKFPISRPNLTFSTLTVSNMSPEDSSIYLCSVDPGGHYGYTFGSGTRLTVV.

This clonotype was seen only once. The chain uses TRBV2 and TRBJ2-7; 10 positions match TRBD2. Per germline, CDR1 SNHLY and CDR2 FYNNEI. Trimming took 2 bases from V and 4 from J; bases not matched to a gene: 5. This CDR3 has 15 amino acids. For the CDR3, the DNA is TGTGCCAGCAGTGAACTAGCGGGGGATTTTTACGAGCAGTACTTC. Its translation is CASSELAGDFYEQYF.

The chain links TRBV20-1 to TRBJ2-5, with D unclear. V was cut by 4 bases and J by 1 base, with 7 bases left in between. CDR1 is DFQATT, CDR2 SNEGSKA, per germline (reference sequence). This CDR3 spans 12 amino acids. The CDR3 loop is CSAIGSQETQYF. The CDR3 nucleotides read TGCAGTGCTATTGGCTCCCAAGAGACCCAGTACTTC.

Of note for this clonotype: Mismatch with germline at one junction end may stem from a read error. CDR3: CTSSSTVGRDGYTF. Here the CDR3 DNA reads TGTACCAGTAGTTCAACTGTCGGCAGGGATGGCTACACCTTC. This chain joins TRBV19 and TRBJ1-2, with D possibly TRBD1 on 5 matching bases. Germline lookup yields CDR1 LNHDA and CDR2 SQIVND (reference sequence). The CDR3 runs 14 residues.

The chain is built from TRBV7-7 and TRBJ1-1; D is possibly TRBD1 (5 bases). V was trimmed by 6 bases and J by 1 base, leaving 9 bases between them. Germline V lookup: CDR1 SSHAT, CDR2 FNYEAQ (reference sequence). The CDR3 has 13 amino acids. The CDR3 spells CASSRDRNTEAFF. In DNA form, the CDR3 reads TGTGCCAGCAGTCGCGACAGGAACACTGAAGCTTTCTTT. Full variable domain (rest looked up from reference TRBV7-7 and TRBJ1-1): GAGVSQSPRYKVTKRGQDVTLRCDPISSHATLYWYQQALGQGPEFLTYFNYEAQPDKSGLPSDRFSAERPEGSISTLTIQRTEQRDSAMYRCASSRDRNTEAFFGQGTRLTVV.

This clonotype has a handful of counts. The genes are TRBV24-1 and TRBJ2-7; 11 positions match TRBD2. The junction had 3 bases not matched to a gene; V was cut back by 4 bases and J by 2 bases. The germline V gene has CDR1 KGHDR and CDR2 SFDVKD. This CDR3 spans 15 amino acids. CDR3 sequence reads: CATSEGLAATYEQYF. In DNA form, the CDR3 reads TGTGCCACCAGTGAGGGACTAGCGGCGACCTACGAGCAGTACTTC.